This paragraph reports one T cell receptor beta chain. Its antigen remains unidentified. The V end was cut by 2 bases, the J end by 7 bases, with 9 bases between. This CDR3 comprises 13 residues. Germline lookup yields CDR1 SGHNT and CDR2 YYREEE (reference sequence). The sample is drawn from a study of shared clonotypes between healthy human individuals. Measured with immunoSEQ multiplex PCR; TCRdb has only the in-frame clones, and not every one. The sample records a few million clones, approximately 95% being singletons. Study observations and caveats: Memory subsets had estimated richness that was generally smaller than that of naive subsets.

The chain couples TRBV5-4 to TRBJ1-4; D uncertain. What was sequenced was naive CD4+ T cells from PBMCs. Subset here: CD45RA+ positively selected. This receptor was taken from a man aged 18-30 years in good health. Some clones in this sample may be carry-over from other donors' samples. This CDR3 reads CASSFGFGEKLFF. In DNA form, the CDR3 reads TGTGCCAGCAGCTTTGGTTTTGGTGAAAAACTGTTTTTT.